This T cell receptor (beta chain) was documented in a study of blood T cells in healthy people across ages. Sample-barcoded 5' priming and a J-beta primer mix drove a second PCR of about 6 to 12 cycles. The template-switch adaptor, which had 12 random nucleotides, put a tag on each cDNA molecule. Using its own MiXCR run on the 5' RACE reads, TCRdb lists one record per CDR3 protein. The data show 1.5 million to 2 million distinct CDR3 sequences, with roughly two fifths seen just once and 23% held by the top ten. Overall study results and limits: Naive CD4+ cells and diversity were both higher in long-lived donors than in aged donors.

Germline assignment: CDR1 SGHTA and CDR2 FQGNSA. This CDR3 has 15 amino acids. Deletions cut 1 base from V and 0 bases from J, with 10 bases between. Details on this clonotype: Its matching antigen is unknown.

The J gene is TRBJ2-7, the V gene TRBV7-2; D gene ambiguous. The sequencing sample was made of blood. This receptor was obtained from a human donor in good health. CDR3 region: CASSLVPTSSYEQYF. CDR3 DNA: TGTGCCAGCAGCTTAGTCCCGACCAGCTCCTACGAGCAGTACTTC.